This TCR beta chain comes out of a study of graft-versus-host responses after intestinal transplantation. Whole-study context: Each of the recipients got a multivisceral, liver-intestinal, or isolated intestinal transplant. Tacrolimus and steroids were given for around 3 years to all recipients after anti-thymocyte globulin induction.

CDR3 size: 13 residues. The germline V gene has CDR1 ENHRY and CDR2 SYGVKD. Trimming shortened V by 3 bases and J by 11 bases, and 16 bases separated the two germline ends. Notes on the study in general: Association was observed between peak circulating GvH clone levels and early post-transplant HvG declines. Researchers found GvH clones in recipient marrow, and some showed up first in ileum or blood.

TCRdb's copy holds only in-frame clones and misses some; the assay was immunoSEQ multiplex PCR. The repertoire has more than 70,000 clones, under 90% of them found once; the top ten carry over 0.1%. Comment on this clone: Its specificity is unknown.

This sample comprised unstimulated CD4+ T cells sorted from spleen or lymph node cells, obtained before intestinal transplant. The origin of this receptor is a human donor who received an intestinal transplant. This chain links TRBV10-3 with TRBJ1-1; TRBD1 might be the D (6 bases). The CDR3 DNA reads as TGTGCCATCAGTGACCAGGGAGGGGGTTGGGCTTTCTTT. This encodes CAISDQGGGWAFF.